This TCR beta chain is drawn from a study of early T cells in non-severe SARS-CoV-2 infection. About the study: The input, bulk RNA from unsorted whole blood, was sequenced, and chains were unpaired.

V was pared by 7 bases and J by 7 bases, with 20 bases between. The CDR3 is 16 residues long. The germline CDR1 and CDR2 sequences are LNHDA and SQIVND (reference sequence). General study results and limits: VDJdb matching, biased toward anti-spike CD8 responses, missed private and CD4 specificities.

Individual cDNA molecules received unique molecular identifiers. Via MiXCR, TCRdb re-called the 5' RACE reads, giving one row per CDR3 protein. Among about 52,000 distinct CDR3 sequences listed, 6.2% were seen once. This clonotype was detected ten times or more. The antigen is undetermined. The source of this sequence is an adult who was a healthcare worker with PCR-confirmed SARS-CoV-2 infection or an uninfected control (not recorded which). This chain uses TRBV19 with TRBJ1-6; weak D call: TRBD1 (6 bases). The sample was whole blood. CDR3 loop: CASTEGRGSRNSPLHF. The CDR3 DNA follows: TGTGCCAGTACCGAGGGGAGGGGGTCTAGGAATTCACCCCTCCACTTT.